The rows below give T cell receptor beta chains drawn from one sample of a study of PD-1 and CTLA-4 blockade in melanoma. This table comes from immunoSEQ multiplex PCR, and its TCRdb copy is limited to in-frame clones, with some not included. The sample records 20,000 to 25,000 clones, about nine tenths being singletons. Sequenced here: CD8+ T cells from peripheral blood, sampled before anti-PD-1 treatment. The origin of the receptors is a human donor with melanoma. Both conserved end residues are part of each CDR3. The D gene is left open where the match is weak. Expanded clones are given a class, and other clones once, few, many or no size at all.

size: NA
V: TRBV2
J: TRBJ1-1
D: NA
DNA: TGTGCCAGCAGGCCGATGGCGGGGGTTGAAGCTTTCTTT
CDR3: CASRPMAGVEAFF

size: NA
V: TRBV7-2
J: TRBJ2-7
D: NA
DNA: TGTGCCAGCAGCTCCGGGGGTCCCACCTACGAGCAGTACTTC
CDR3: CASSSGGPTYEQYF

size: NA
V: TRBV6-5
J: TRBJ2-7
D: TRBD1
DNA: TGTGCCTTAGGACAGGGCGGGGCTTACGAGCAGTACTTC
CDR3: CALGQGGAYEQYF

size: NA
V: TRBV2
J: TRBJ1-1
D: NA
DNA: TGTGCCAGCAGGAAGGAGAACACTGAAGCTTTCTTT
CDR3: CASRKENTEAFF

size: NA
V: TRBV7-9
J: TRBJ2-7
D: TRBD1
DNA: TGTGCCAGCAGCTTAGATTTTGGGCAGGGGGTCTACGAGCAGTACTTC
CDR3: CASSLDFGQGVYEQYF

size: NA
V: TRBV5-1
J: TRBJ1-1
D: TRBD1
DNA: TGCGCCAGCAGCTGGCCGGGACAGGGCGAAGCTTTCTTT
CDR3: CASSWPGQGEAFF

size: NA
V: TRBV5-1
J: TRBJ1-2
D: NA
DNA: TGCGCCAGCAGCTCCGGGACACCCACCGTCTACACCTTC
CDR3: CASSSGTPTVYTF

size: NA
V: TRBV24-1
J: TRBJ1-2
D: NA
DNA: TGTGCCACCAGTGATGCGGACGGTGGGGGTTTGAATGGCTACACCTTC
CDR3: CATSDADGGGLNGYTF

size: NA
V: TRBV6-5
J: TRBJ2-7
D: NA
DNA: TGTGCCAGCAGTCCAGACTTTTCGGCGGCCTACGAGCAGTACTTC
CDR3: CASSPDFSAAYEQYF

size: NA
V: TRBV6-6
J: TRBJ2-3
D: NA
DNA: TGTGCCAGCAGTTTACGGGCCCTGGATACGCAGTATTTT
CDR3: CASSLRALDTQYF

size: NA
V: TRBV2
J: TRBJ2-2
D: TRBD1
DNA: TGTGCCAGCAGACGAGGACAGGGCGGGACCGGGGAGCTGTTTTTT
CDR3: CASRRGQGGTGELFF

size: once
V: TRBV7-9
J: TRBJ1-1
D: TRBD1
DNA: TGTGCCAGCAGCCACACTGACAGGGGCCTGATTGAAGCTTTCTTT
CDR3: CASSHTDRGLIEAFF

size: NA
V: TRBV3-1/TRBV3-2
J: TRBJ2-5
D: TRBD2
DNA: TGTGCCAGCAGTCCGACTAGCGGGGACGGGGAGACCCAGTACTTC
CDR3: CASSPTSGDGETQYF

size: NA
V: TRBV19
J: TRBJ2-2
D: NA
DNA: TGTGCCAGTAGTATAGTGAACACCGGGGAGCTGTTTTTT
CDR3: CASSIVNTGELFF

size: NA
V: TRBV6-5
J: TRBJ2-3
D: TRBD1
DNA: TGTGCCAGCAGTTCCCGGACAGGGATCACAGATACGCAGTATTTT
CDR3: CASSSRTGITDTQYF

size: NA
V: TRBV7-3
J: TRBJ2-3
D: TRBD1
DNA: TGTGCCAGCAGCTTAAGTGGGGGACAGGGGGCCACAGATACGCAGTATTTT
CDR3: CASSLSGGQGATDTQYF

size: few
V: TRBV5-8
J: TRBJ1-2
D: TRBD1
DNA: TGTGCCAGCAGCTGGGGACAGGGTGGAGGCTACACCTTC
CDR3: CASSWGQGGGYTF

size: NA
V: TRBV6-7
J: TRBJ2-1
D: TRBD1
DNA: TGTGCCAGTTCGACAGGGGGCAACTGTTTTGTGGATGAGCAGTTCTTC
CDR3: CASSTGGNCFVDEQFF

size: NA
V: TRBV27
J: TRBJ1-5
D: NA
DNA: TGTGCCAGCAGTGTGGGGACAACTCGGTATAGCAATCAGCCCCAGCATTTT
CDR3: CASSVGTTRYSNQPQHF

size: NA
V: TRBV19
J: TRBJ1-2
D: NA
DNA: TGTGCCACAAAGGACACCGGATACTATGGCTACACCTTC
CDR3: CATKDTGYYGYTF

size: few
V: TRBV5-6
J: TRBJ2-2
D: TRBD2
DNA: TGTGCCACCTCGGGAGGGGAGGACACCGGGGAGCTGTTTTTT
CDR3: CATSGGEDTGELFF

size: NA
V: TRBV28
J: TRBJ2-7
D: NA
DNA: TGTGCCAGCAGTGGGAGCTCCTACGAGCAGTACTTC
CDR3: CASSGSSYEQYF

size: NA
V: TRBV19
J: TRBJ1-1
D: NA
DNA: TGTGCCAGTAGTATAGGGGCAGCTGAGAACACTGAAGCTTTCTTT
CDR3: CASSIGAAENTEAFF

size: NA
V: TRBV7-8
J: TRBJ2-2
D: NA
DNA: TGTGCCAGCAGCTTACCCGGCCCCTTGGACACCGGGGAGCTGTTTTTT
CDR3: CASSLPGPLDTGELFF

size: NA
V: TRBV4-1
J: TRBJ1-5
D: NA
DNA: TGCGCCAGCAGCCAAGAACCTTATAGCAATCAGCCCCAGCATTTT
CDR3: CASSQEPYSNQPQHF

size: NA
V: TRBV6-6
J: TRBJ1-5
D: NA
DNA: TGTGCCAGCAGTTTCCGCGGGAGTGAGTACCAGCCCCAGCATTTT
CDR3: CASSFRGSEYQPQHF

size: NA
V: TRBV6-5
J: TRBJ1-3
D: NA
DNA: TGTGCCAGCAGTTCCGTCCGAGGAAACACCATATATTTT
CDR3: CASSSVRGNTIYF

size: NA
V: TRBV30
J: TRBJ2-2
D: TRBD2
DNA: TGTGCCTGGAGCTTAGCGGGACTAGCGGGGGGGCTTAACGGGGAGCTGTTTTTT
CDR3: CAWSLAGLAGGLNGELFF

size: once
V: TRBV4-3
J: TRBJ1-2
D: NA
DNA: TGCGCCAGCAGCCAAGATTCACAGGGAGCTAACTATGGCTACACCTTC
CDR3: CASSQDSQGANYGYTF

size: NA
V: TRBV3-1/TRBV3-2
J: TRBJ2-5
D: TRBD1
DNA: TGTGCCAGCAGCCAAGACGACAGGGTTATTAGTGAGACCCAGTACTTC
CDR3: CASSQDDRVISETQYF

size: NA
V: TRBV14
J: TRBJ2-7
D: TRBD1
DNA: TGTGCCAGCAGACTCGGGACAGCGAGCTCCTACGAGCAGTACTTC
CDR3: CASRLGTASSYEQYF

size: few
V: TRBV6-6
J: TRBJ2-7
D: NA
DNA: TGTGCCAGCAGTCTCATCGGGGGAGCCTACGAGCAGTACTTC
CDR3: CASSLIGGAYEQYF

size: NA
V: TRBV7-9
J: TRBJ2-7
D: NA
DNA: TGTGCCAGCAGCCCGACCGGGTCCTCTGTAGACGAGCAGTACTTC
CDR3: CASSPTGSSVDEQYF

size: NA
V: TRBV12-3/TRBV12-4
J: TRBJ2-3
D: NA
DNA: TGTGCCAGCGGCACAGATACGCAGTATTTT
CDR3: CASGTDTQYF

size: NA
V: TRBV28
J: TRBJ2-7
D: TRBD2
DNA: TGTGCCAGCAGTTCCCGGGGGGGACATGTAGAGCAGTACTTC
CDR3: CASSSRGGHVEQYF

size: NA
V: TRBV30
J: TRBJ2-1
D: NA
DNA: TGTGCCTGGAATCGGGGGACGGGCAATGAGCAGTTCTTC
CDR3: CAWNRGTGNEQFF

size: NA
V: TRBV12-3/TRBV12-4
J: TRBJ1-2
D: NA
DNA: TGTGCCAGCAGTTTGGGCTATGGCTACACCTTC
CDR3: CASSLGYGYTF

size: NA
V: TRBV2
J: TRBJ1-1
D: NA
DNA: TGTGCCAGCACCCCCCGACTGGAGAACACTGAAGCTTTCTTT
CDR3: CASTPRLENTEAFF

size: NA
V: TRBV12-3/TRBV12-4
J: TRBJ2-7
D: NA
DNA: TGTGCCAGCACCTCTTCCTCCTACGAGCAGTACTTC
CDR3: CASTSSSYEQYF

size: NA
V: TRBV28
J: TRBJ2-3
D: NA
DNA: TGTGCCAGCAGTCTACGGGCCGAGGCATCCGATACGCAGTATTTT
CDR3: CASSLRAEASDTQYF

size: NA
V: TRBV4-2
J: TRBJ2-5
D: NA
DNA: TGTGCCAGCAGCCAAGACCAGAAAGAGACCCAGTACTTC
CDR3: CASSQDQKETQYF

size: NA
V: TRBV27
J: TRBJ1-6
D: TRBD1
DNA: TGTGCCAGCAGTTCGGGGACAGGGCCTTCACCCCTCCACTTT
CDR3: CASSSGTGPSPLHF

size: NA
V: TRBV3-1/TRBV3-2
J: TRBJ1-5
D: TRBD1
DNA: TGTGCCAGCAGCCAAAGACAGGGGGAGGATCAGCCCCAGCATTTT
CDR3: CASSQRQGEDQPQHF